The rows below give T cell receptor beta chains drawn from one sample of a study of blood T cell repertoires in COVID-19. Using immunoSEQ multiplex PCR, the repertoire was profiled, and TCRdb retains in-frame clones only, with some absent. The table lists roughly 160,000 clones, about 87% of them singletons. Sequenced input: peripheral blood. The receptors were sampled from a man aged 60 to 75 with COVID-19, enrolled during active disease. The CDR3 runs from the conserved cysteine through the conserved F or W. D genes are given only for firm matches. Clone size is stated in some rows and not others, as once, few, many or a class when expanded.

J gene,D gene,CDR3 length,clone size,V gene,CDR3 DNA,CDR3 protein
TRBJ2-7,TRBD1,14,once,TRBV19,TGTGCCAGTAGTAGGACAGGGGGCGATTACGAGCAGTACTTC,CASSRTGGDYEQYF
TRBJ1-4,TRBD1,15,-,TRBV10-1,TGCGCCAGCAGTGAGACGGGACAGGCAGATGAAAAACTGTTTTTT,CASSETGQADEKLFF
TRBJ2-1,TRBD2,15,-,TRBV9,TGTGCCAGCAGCGTAGGGGGCGGGAGTTTGGATGAGCAGTTCTTC,CASSVGGGSLDEQFF
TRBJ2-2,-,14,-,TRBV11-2,TGTGCCAGCACCCCTGGGCAAAACACCGGGGAGCTGTTTTTT,CASTPGQNTGELFF
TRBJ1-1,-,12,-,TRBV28,TGTGCCAGCGGTACATCGAACACTGAAGCTTTCTTT,CASGTSNTEAFF
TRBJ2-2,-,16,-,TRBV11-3,TGTGCCAGCAGCTCTATGGGTACAGCCCAAACCGGGGAGCTGTTTTTT,CASSSMGTAQTGELFF
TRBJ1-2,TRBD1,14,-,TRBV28,TGTGCCACCCGCCCCGGGACAGGGGGTTCTGGCTACACCTTC,CATRPGTGGSGYTF
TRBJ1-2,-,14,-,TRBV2,TGTGCCAGCAGTGAAGGGGGGGACCTCGGAGGCTACACCTTC,CASSEGGDLGGYTF
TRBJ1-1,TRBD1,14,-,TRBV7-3,TGTGCCAGCAGCGCACAGGGGAAGAACACTGAAGCTTTCTTT,CASSAQGKNTEAFF
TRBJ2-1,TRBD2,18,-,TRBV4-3,TGCGCCAGCAGCCAAGATGGGGAGCGGGGCCTCTCCTACAATGAGCAGTTCTTC,CASSQDGERGLSYNEQFF
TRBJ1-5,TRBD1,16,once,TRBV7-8,TGTGCCAGCAGCTTAGGACAGGGATATAGCAATCAGCCCCAGCATTTT,CASSLGQGYSNQPQHF
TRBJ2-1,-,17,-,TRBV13,TGTGCCAGCAGCTTACCAGTGGCAGGTGGGTCATACAATGAGCAGTTCTTC,CASSLPVAGGSYNEQFF
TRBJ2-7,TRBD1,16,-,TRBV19,TGTGCCAGTAGTGTGAAAGGGGGCGTTACCACCTACGAGCAGTACTTC,CASSVKGGVTTYEQYF
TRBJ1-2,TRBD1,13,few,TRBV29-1,TGCAGCGTTGAGGGACAGGGATATTCTGGCTACACCTTC,CSVEGQGYSGYTF
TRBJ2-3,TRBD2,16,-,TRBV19,TGTGCCACCCAGGACATTAGCGGGAGGAGCACAGATACGCAGTATTTT,CATQDISGRSTDTQYF
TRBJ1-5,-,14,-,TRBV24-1,TGTGCCACCAGTGCCACCGACAGCCTACAGCCCCAGCATTTT,CATSATDSLQPQHF
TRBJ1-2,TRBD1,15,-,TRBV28,TGTGCCAGCACCCCCGCCGGGACAGGGGGCGATGGCTACACCTTC,CASTPAGTGGDGYTF
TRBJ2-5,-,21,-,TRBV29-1,TGCAGCGTCCAGGGACAGGGGATGGTAGCGGGAGGGGGTCCTGAACGAGAGACCCAGTACTTC,CSVQGQGMVAGGGPERETQYF
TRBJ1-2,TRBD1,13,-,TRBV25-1,TGTGCCAGCAGGGGACAGAATAACTATGGCTACACCTTC,CASRGQNNYGYTF
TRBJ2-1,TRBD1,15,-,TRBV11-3,TGTGCCAGCAGCCTGTCTGGACAGGGGGGATCTGAGCAGTTCTTC,CASSLSGQGGSEQFF
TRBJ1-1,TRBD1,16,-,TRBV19,TGTGCCAGTAGTATAGGGAGGGGGGACAGGTGGTCTGAAGCTTTCTTT,CASSIGRGDRWSEAFF
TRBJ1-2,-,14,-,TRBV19,TGTGCCAGCAAAGGGAGGTCGGCGGGTTATGGCTACACCTTC,CASKGRSAGYGYTF
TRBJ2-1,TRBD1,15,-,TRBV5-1,TGCGCCAGCAGCTTAAGGACAGGGGGTTACAATGAGCAGTTCTTC,CASSLRTGGYNEQFF
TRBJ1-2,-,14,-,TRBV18,TGTGCCAGCTCACCGGCACAGCAGAACTATGGCTACACCTTC,CASSPAQQNYGYTF
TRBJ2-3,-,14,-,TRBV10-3,TGTGCCATCAGACTAGGGGGTTACGCAGATACGCAGTATTTT,CAIRLGGYADTQYF
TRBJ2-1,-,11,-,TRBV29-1,TGCAGCGCTCAACAGGGCAATGAGCAGTTCTTC,CSAQQGNEQFF
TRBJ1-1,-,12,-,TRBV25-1,TGTGCCAGCAGACAGGGGAACACTGAAGCTTTCTTT,CASRQGNTEAFF
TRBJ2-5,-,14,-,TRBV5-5,TGTGCCAGCAGCTTGGCCGTCGGGGGAGAGACCCAGTACTTC,CASSLAVGGETQYF
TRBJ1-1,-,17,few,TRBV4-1,TGCGCCAGCAGCCAAGTCCCGACGGAGTATATGAACACTGAAGCTTTCTTT,CASSQVPTEYMNTEAFF
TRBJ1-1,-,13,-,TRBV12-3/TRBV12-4,TGTGCCAGCAGTTTACAGGGTAACACTGAAGCTTTCTTT,CASSLQGNTEAFF
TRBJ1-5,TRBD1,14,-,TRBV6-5,TGTGCCAGCAGGGGGCAGGGGGACAATCAGCCCCAGCATTTT,CASRGQGDNQPQHF
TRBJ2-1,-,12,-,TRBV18,TGTGCCAGCTCACCACCGATCGGGGGTTGGTTCTTC,CASSPPIGGWFF
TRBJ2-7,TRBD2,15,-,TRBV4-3,TGCGCCAGCAGCCGGGACGTCGGGAGGGACTACGAGCAGTACTTC,CASSRDVGRDYEQYF
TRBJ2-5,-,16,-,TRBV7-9,TGTGCCAGCAGCTCCCTGGGGGCAGGCGCCCGGGAGACCCAGTACTTC,CASSSLGAGARETQYF
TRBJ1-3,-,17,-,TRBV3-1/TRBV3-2,TGTGCCAGCAGCCAAGACAACGGACTGAACTCTGGAAACACCATATATTTT,CASSQDNGLNSGNTIYF
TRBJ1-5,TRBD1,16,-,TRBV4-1,TGCGCCAGCAGCCAAGAGGCAGGGGGGCTACGGCAGCCCCAGCATTTT,CASSQEAGGLRQPQHF
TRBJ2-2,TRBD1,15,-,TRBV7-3,TGTGCCAGCAGCAAAATGACAGGGGGCACCGGGGAGCTGTTTTTT,CASSKMTGGTGELFF
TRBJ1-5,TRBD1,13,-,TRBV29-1,TGCAGCGTTGAAGGGCAGGGGGATCAGCCCCAGCATTTT,CSVEGQGDQPQHF
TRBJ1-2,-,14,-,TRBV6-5,TGTGCCAGCATCCGAGGGGGACATCCCTATGGCTACACCTTC,CASIRGGHPYGYTF
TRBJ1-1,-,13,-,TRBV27,TGTGCCAGCAGTTTAGTGGGGGGCACTGAAGCTTTCTTT,CASSLVGGTEAFF
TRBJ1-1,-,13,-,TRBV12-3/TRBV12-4,TGTGCCAGCACCCTAATGAACCCGAATGAAGCTTTCTTT,CASTLMNPNEAFF
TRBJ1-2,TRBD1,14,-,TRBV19,TGTGCGACCCCCCTCGGACAGGGATTATCTGGCTACACCTTC,CATPLGQGLSGYTF
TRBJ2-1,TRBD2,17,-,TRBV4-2,TGTGCCAGCAGCCTTGAGACTAGCGGGATCGGAGACAATGAGCAGTTCTTC,CASSLETSGIGDNEQFF
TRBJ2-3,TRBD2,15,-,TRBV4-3,TGCGCCAGCAGCGGGAGGGCCACCGGCACAGATACGCAGTATTTT,CASSGRATGTDTQYF
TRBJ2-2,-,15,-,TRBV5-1,TGCGCCAGCAGCCGAGGGACACCTAACACCGGGGAGCTGTTTTTT,CASSRGTPNTGELFF
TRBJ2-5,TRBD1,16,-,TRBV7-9,TGTGCCAGCAGCCTAACGGGCTTGACAGGGGGAGAGACCCAGTACTTC,CASSLTGLTGGETQYF
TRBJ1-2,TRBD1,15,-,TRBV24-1,TGTGCCACCAGTGCTCCGGGACAGGGGACCTATGGCTACACCTTC,CATSAPGQGTYGYTF